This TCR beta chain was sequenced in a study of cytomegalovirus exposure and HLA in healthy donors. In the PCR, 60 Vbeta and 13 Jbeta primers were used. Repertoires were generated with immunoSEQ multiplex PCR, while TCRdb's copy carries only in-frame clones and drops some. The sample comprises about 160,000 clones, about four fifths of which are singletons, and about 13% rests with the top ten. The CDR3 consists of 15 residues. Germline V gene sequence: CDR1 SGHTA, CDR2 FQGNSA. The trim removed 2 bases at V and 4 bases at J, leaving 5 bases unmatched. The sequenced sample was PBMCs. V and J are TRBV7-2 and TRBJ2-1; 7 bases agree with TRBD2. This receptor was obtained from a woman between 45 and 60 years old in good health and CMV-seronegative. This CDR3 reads CASSLSSGPYNEQFF. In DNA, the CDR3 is TGTGCCAGCAGCTTATCTAGCGGACCGTACAATGAGCAGTTCTTC.